This is a list of T cell receptor beta chains from one sample in a study of early T cells in non-severe SARS-CoV-2 infection. From the 5' RACE reads, TCRdb called clonotypes with MiXCR, one entry per CDR3 protein. The profile shows 65,000 to 85,000 distinct CDR3 sequences, over 10% of them singletons. Specimen: whole blood. The receptors were sampled from an adult who was a healthcare worker with PCR-confirmed SARS-CoV-2 infection or an uninfected control (not recorded which). Each CDR3 is given without its conserved first and last residue. Fields, in order: CDR3 protein, J gene, V gene.

CDR3: ASSLLAGDESTQY
J: TRBJ2-3
V: TRBV9

CDR3: ASSPPGGGGPNEQY
J: TRBJ2-7
V: TRBV4-2

CDR3: SARQDSNSPLH
J: TRBJ1-6
V: TRBV20-1

CDR3: ASSLGRGTYEQY
J: TRBJ2-7
V: TRBV7-9

CDR3: ASTTFRRANVLT
J: TRBJ2-6
V: TRBV12-3/TRBV12-4

CDR3: ASSLERETQY
J: TRBJ2-5
V: TRBV11-2

CDR3: ASSLSSGRYYEQY
J: TRBJ2-7
V: TRBV7-2

CDR3: SVEFSSGANVLT
J: TRBJ2-6
V: TRBV29-1

CDR3: ASSLGPGVGYT
J: TRBJ1-2
V: TRBV7-8

CDR3: AWTDTQY
J: TRBJ2-3
V: TRBV30

CDR3: ASSPMAGELF
J: TRBJ2-2
V: TRBV11-2

CDR3: ASSLFLSGGNEQF
J: TRBJ2-1
V: TRBV27

CDR3: ASSLWGSVYNEQF
J: TRBJ2-1
V: TRBV11-2

CDR3: SARSWGAPREQY
J: TRBJ2-7
V: TRBV20-1

CDR3: ASSLPKTVYEQY
J: TRBJ2-7
V: TRBV7-8

CDR3: ASSLPQWVHTGELF
J: TRBJ2-2
V: TRBV7-9

CDR3: ASSGSTPRILDTQY
J: TRBJ2-3
V: TRBV10-2

CDR3: ASSLTPLGQGNTEAF
J: TRBJ1-1
V: TRBV5-1

CDR3: ASSLREGGNEQF
J: TRBJ2-1
V: TRBV12-3/TRBV12-4

CDR3: ASSPPGGTGELF
J: TRBJ2-2
V: TRBV28

CDR3: ASSQVGGPESPLH
J: TRBJ1-6
V: TRBV3-1

CDR3: SPTGVAGLTYNEQF
J: TRBJ2-1
V: TRBV29-1

CDR3: ASSLIQGGNEQF
J: TRBJ2-1
V: TRBV28

CDR3: ASSLSRGRYTGELF
J: TRBJ2-2
V: TRBV7-9

CDR3: ASSVEGGDEKLF
J: TRBJ1-4
V: TRBV9

CDR3: ASSTGTANTGELF
J: TRBJ2-2
V: TRBV6-1

CDR3: SAYPPGQSKET
J: TRBJ1-2
V: TRBV20-1

CDR3: ASSLTGGDQPQH
J: TRBJ1-5
V: TRBV5-1

CDR3: ASSPDSVLGGYT
J: TRBJ1-2
V: TRBV18

CDR3: ASSPRLVREQF
J: TRBJ2-1
V: TRBV11-2

CDR3: ASSLQGPGNTIY
J: TRBJ1-3
V: TRBV12-3/TRBV12-4

CDR3: ASSLAGIYEQY
J: TRBJ2-7
V: TRBV7-9

CDR3: ASSVGGTSGRGYEDTQY
J: TRBJ2-3
V: TRBV9

CDR3: ASSLSYGNTEAF
J: TRBJ1-1
V: TRBV27

CDR3: ASSQAIRGLAGANEQF
J: TRBJ2-1
V: TRBV4-2

CDR3: SARGQGFGRQNIQY
J: TRBJ2-4
V: TRBV20-1

CDR3: ASSLALDGRGYGYT
J: TRBJ1-2
V: TRBV7-2

CDR3: SVEGIKRDTQY
J: TRBJ2-3
V: TRBV29-1

CDR3: ASRRDFTGELF
J: TRBJ2-2
V: TRBV2

CDR3: ASSPPSGKGYHEQF
J: TRBJ2-1
V: TRBV18

CDR3: AISESGNYGYT
J: TRBJ1-2
V: TRBV10-3

CDR3: SVEKNSEAF
J: TRBJ1-1
V: TRBV29-1

CDR3: ASSRSSGQVAGELF
J: TRBJ2-2
V: TRBV18

CDR3: ASSLQWGAGANVLT
J: TRBJ2-6
V: TRBV7-2

CDR3: ASSLAGTGSNYGYT
J: TRBJ1-2
V: TRBV7-2

CDR3: ASSPGLADPYEQY
J: TRBJ2-7
V: TRBV5-4

CDR3: ASSSEVSNRYEQY
J: TRBJ2-7
V: TRBV5-1

CDR3: ASSLGQATTNEKLF
J: TRBJ1-4
V: TRBV7-2

CDR3: ASRGQQETQY
J: TRBJ2-5
V: TRBV28

CDR3: ASSDEQGGGAEAF
J: TRBJ1-1
V: TRBV6-1